This TCR beta chain stems from a study of response to subunit inactivated influenza vaccine. This clonotype was counted only a few times. The antigen remains unidentified. TCRdb called the RT-PCR reads again in MiXCR, with one record for every CDR3 protein. The sample yields 600,000 to 850,000 distinct CDR3 sequences, 12% to 15% seen once. V was pared by 5 bases and J by 0 bases, with 8 bases between. Germline V gene sequence: CDR1 SGHVS, CDR2 FNYEAQ. This CDR3 spans 14 amino acids. Study results and limitations: There was a suggestion from the authors that each seasonal influenza vaccination recruits few new T cells.

The source material was PBMCs from blood, sampled 14 to 15 days before vaccination. The source is a man aged 50 or older who received an inactivated influenza vaccine. The chain employs TRBV7-6 and TRBJ1-3; D unresolved. The CDR3 nucleotides are TGTGCCAGCAGCCTCCATGGCTCTGGAAACACCATATATTTT. It specifies CASSLHGSGNTIYF.